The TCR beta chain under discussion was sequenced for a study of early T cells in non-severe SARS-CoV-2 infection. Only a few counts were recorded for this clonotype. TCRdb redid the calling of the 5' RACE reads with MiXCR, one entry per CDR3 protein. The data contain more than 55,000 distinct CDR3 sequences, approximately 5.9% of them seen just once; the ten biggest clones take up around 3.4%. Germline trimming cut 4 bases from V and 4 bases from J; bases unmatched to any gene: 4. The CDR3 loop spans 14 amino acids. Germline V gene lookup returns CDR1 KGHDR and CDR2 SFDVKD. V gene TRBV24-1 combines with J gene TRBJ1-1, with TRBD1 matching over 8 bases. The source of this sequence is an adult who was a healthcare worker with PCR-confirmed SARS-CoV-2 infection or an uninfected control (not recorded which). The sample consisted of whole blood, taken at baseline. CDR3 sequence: CATSETGAVTEAFF. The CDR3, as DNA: TGTGCCACCAGTGAGACAGGGGCTGTCACTGAAGCTTTCTTT.